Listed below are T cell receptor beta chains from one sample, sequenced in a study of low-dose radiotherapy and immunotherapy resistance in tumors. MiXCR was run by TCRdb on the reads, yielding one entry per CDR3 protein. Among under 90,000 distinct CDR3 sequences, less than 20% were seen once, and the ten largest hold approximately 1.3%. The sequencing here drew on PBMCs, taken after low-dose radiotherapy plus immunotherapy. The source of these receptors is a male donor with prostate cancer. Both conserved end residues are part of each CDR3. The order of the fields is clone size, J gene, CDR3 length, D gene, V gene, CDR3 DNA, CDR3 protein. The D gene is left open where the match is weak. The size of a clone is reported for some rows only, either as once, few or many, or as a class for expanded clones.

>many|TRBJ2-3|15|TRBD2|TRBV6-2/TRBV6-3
TGTGCCAGCAGGGCCGGGCTAGCGGTCACAGATACGCAGTATTTT
CASRAGLAVTDTQYF
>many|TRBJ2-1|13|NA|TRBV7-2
TGTGCCAGCACCCTCGGGGTAGCCAATGAGCAGTTCTTC
CASTLGVANEQFF
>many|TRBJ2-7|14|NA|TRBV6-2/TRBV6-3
TGTGCCAGCAGGGGACTGGGGAGCTCCTACGAGCAGTACTTC
CASRGLGSSYEQYF
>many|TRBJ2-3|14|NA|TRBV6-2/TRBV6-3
TGTGCCAGCGATCGGGGGATTAGCACAGATACGCAGTATTTT
CASDRGISTDTQYF
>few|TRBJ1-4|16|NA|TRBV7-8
TGTGCCAGCAGCTTAGGAGGTAGACAAGCTAATGAAAAACTGTTTTTT
CASSLGGRQANEKLFF
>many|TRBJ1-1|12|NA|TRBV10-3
TGTGCCATCAGTGAGCGGGGGGCTGAAGCTTTCTTT
CAISERGAEAFF
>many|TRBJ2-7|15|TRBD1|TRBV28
TGTGCCAGCAGTCCGGGACAGGGGAGCGAACGGGAGCAGTACTTC
CASSPGQGSEREQYF
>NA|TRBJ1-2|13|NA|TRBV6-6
TGTGCCAGCAGTACCGAGATTACTTTTAGCTACACCTTC
CASSTEITFSYTF
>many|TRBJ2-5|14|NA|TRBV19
TGTGCCAGTAGTATTGGGGGGGCACAAGAGACCCAGTACTTC
CASSIGGAQETQYF
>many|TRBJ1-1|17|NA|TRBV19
TGTGCCAGTAAACCAAAGGCCAGGGGTTGGATGAACACTGAAGCTTTCTTT
CASKPKARGWMNTEAFF
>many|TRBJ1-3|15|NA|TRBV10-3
TGTGCCATCAGTAACGGACCGATCTCTGGAAACACCATATATTTT
CAISNGPISGNTIYF
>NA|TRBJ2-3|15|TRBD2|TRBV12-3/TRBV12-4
TGTGCCAGCAGTCCCCGACTAGCGGGAGAGGGTACGCAGTATTTT
CASSPRLAGEGTQYF
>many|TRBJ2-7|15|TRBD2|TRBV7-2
TGTGCCAGCAGCTTAGGGCTAGCGGGAGGGTACGAGCAGTACTTC
CASSLGLAGGYEQYF
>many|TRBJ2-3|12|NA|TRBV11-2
TGTGCCAGCAGCTTTTGGGGAGATACGCAGTATTTT
CASSFWGDTQYF
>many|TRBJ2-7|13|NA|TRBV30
TGTGCCTGGAACGAGGATAACTCCTACGAGCAGTACTTC
CAWNEDNSYEQYF
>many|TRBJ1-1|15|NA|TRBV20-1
TGCAGCTCCCCAAGACGTGGCGGGGGCAGAACTGAAGCTTTCTTT
CSSPRRGGGRTEAFF
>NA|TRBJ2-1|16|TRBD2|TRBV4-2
TGTGCCAGCAGCCAAATCTTTAGCGGGGACTACAATGAGCAGTTCTTC
CASSQIFSGDYNEQFF
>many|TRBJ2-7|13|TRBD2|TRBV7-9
TGTGCCAGCAGCGCCGGGGGGGCGGGCGAGCAGTACTTC
CASSAGGAGEQYF
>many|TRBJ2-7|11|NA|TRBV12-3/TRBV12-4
TGTGCCAGCAGTGGTTCCTACGAGCAGTACTTC
CASSGSYEQYF
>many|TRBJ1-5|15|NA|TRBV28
TGTGCCAGCAGTTTGGGGTCAGGGAATAATCAGCCCCAGCATTTT
CASSLGSGNNQPQHF
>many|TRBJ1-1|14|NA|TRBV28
TGTGCCAGCAGCCGGGACGGAAGCGGGACTGAAGCTTTCTTT
CASSRDGSGTEAFF
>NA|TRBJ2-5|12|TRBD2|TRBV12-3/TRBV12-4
TGTGCCAGTCAGCGGGAGCAAGAGACCCAGTACTTC
CASQREQETQYF
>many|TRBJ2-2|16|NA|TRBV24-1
TGTGCCACCAGTGACCGCGCAGGGGCGTTTTCCGGGGAGCTGTTTTTT
CATSDRAGAFSGELFF
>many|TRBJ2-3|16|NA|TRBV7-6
TGTGCCAGCAGCTTAGCGGAAGTAGTAGGCACAGATACGCAGTATTTT
CASSLAEVVGTDTQYF
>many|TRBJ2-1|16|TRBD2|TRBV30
TGTGCCTGGAGTGCTTATAGGCTAGCGGTCTACAATGAGCAGTTCTTC
CAWSAYRLAVYNEQFF
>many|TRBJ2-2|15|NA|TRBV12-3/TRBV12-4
TGTGCCAGCAGTCCGGGGACACGGAACACCGGGGAGCTGTTTTTT
CASSPGTRNTGELFF
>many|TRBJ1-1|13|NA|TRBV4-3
TGCGCCAGCAGCCAACCGGGATACACTGAAGCTTTCTTT
CASSQPGYTEAFF
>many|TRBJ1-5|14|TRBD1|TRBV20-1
TGCAGTGCGACGGGACAGGGCCTCAATCAGCCCCAGCATTTT
CSATGQGLNQPQHF
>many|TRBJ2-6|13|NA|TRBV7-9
TGTGCCAGCAGCTTAGAGAGGGCCAACGTCCTGACTTTC
CASSLERANVLTF
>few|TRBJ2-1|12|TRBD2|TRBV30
TGTGCCTGGAGTGGCGGGAGAAATGAGCAGTTCTTC
CAWSGGRNEQFF
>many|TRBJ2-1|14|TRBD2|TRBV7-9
TGTGCCAGCAGCGTCCCGGGACTAGGCGGCGAGCAGTTCTTC
CASSVPGLGGEQFF
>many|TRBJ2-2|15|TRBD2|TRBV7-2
TGTGCCAGCTTCGGGGGACTAGCGGGCACCGGGGAGCTGTTTTTT
CASFGGLAGTGELFF
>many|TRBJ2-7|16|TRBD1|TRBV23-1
TGCGCCAGCAGTCATTGTATCCGGGACAGGCGCTACGAGCAGTACTTC
CASSHCIRDRRYEQYF
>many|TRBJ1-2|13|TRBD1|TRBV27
TGTGCCAGCAGTTTACAGGGGGCACGGGGCTACACCTTC
CASSLQGARGYTF
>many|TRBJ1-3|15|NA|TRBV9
TGTGCCAGCAGCGCTTACGGCCTGGGTGGAAACACCATATATTTT
CASSAYGLGGNTIYF